This T cell receptor (beta chain) was captured by sequencing in a study of blood T cell repertoires in COVID-19. On the study more broadly: Samples representing acute and convalescent COVID-19 were sourced from the United States, Italy and Spain. Sample material is recorded as cDNA or gDNA derived from T cells, B-cell-depleted T cells, or PBMCs.

In the original processing: The authors estimated nucleated cell counts from reference gene primer amplification. Assay used: immunoSEQ multiplex PCR; TCRdb lists only in-frame clones, some missing. V and J calls and clone size are as listed in that table; D and trimming were resolved from the DNA. The sample has tens of thousands of clones; approximately 80% are singletons. The germline V and J ends were trimmed by 2 bases and 10 bases, with 24 bases remaining between them. Germline lookup yields CDR1 MNHEY and CDR2 SVGEGT. The CDR3 spans 18 residues. The sequence was obtained from a man at least 80 years old with acute or convalescent COVID-19. The material sequenced was peripheral blood. This chain connects TRBV6-2 or TRBV6-3 to TRBJ1-6; tentative D call: TRBD1 (6 bases). In nucleotides, the CDR3 is TGTGCCAGCAGTTACCCTTTTGGCAGGGGAATTGAGTTATCACCCCTCCACTTT. Translated: CASSYPFGRGIELSPLHF.